These T cell receptor beta chains were read from a single sample in a study of identical twins. TCRdb fed the 5' RACE reads into MiXCR, producing one record per CDR3 protein. The table has hundreds of thousands of distinct CDR3 sequences, 8.5% to 9% seen once. These data were also filed under a second study, of yellow fever vaccine responses in identical twins.

Sequenced input: PBMCs. The receptors stem from a woman aged 18-35 years in good health. CDR3s include the opening cysteine and the closing phenylalanine or tryptophan. D genes are given only for firm matches. Only part of the rows carry a size: once, few, many, or a class if the clone is expanded.

>TRBV20-1|TRBJ1-2|NA|NA
TGCAGTGCTAGGGTATGGACAGAGCCCCTTAACTATGGCTACACCTTC
CSARVWTEPLNYGYTF
>TRBV24-1|TRBJ1-2|NA|few
TGTGCCACCAGTGAAACAGGGTCAGCTAACTATGGCTACACCTTC
CATSETGSANYGYTF
>TRBV20-1|TRBJ2-2|NA|few
TGCAGTGCTAGGTTTCGGTCGTTCCTGGCCGGGGAGCTGTTTTTT
CSARFRSFLAGELFF
>TRBV27|TRBJ2-1|TRBD2|few
TGTGCCAGCCGCGGACTAGCGGACACTGAGCAGTTCTTC
CASRGLADTEQFF
>TRBV7-2|TRBJ1-5|NA|few
TGTGCCAGCAGCGCCAATCCCAGAAGCAATCAGCCCCAGCATTTT
CASSANPRSNQPQHF
>TRBV3-1|TRBJ2-3|TRBD2|many
TGTGCCAGCAGCCAAGAGTGGCGGGAGGTCACAGATACGCAGTATTTT
CASSQEWREVTDTQYF
>TRBV11-1|TRBJ2-2|TRBD1|NA
TGTGCCAGCAGCTTAGAAAGGGGGCTTACCCCGAACACCGGGGAGCTGTTTTTT
CASSLERGLTPNTGELFF
>TRBV12-3/TRBV12-4|TRBJ1-5|NA|many
TGTGCCAGCAGTTTAGGACAGACCCATCAGCCCCAGCATTTT
CASSLGQTHQPQHF
>TRBV24-1|TRBJ2-7|NA|many
TGTGCCACCAGTGACTTGAGGACCGCTGGATCACCGTACGAGCAGTACTTC
CATSDLRTAGSPYEQYF
>TRBV6-1|TRBJ1-2|TRBD1|few
TGTGCCAGCAGCACAGGGGGCGCGGTAAATGGCTACACCTTC
CASSTGGAVNGYTF
>TRBV24-1|TRBJ2-5|TRBD1|many
TGTGCCACCAGTGATGGGACAGGGGGAGGAGAGACCCAGTACTTC
CATSDGTGGGETQYF
>TRBV12-3/TRBV12-4|TRBJ2-1|NA|NA
TGTGCCAGCGCCCCTGACAGGAGTCCCTCACCATGGCCCCAGTTCTTC
CASAPDRSPSPWPQFF
>TRBV6-2/TRBV6-3|TRBJ2-1|NA|NA
TGTGCCAGCAGGACGAGCTCCTACAATGAGCAGTTCTTC
CASRTSSYNEQFF
>TRBV12-3/TRBV12-4|TRBJ2-7|NA|NA
TGTGCCAGCACCTGGGGGGGCGTCGGGGAGCAGTACTTC
CASTWGGVGEQYF
>TRBV27|TRBJ2-2|TRBD2|many
TGTGCCAGCAGTTTATCACGGGGGGGAACCGGGGAGCTGTTTTTT
CASSLSRGGTGELFF
>TRBV20-1|TRBJ2-1|TRBD2|many
TGCAGTGCTAGAGTAGCTAAAACTAGCGGGAGGTCCTACAATGAGCAGTTCTTC
CSARVAKTSGRSYNEQFF
>TRBV11-2|TRBJ2-3|NA|many
TGTGCCAGCAGCTTAGATGCTGCGGGACAGATCACAGATACGCAGTATTTT
CASSLDAAGQITDTQYF
>TRBV25-1|TRBJ1-5|NA|NA
TGTGCCAGCAGTGTACGGGATCAGCCCCAGCATTTT
CASSVRDQPQHF
>TRBV19|TRBJ2-5|TRBD1|NA
TGTGCCAGTAGTGCTCGGACAGGCCTGACGGCCCAGTACTTC
CASSARTGLTAQYF
>TRBV5-1|TRBJ2-4|TRBD2|many
TGCGCCAGCAGCTTGGTCTTAGCGGGCAGTATCAAAAACATTCAGTACTTC
CASSLVLAGSIKNIQYF
>TRBV20-1|TRBJ2-5|TRBD2|NA
TGCAGTGCTAGAGATGGGACTAGCGGTACCGAGACCCAGTACTTC
CSARDGTSGTETQYF
>TRBV7-9|TRBJ2-2|TRBD1|NA
TGTGCCAGCAGCTATATCGGACAGGGTGGAAGGGACGGGGAGCTGTTTTTT
CASSYIGQGGRDGELFF
>TRBV7-9|TRBJ2-1|TRBD1|NA
TGTGCCAGCAGCTCAGTAGGACAGGGGGCTTTTTCGTATGAGCAGTTCTTC
CASSSVGQGAFSYEQFF
>TRBV6-5|TRBJ2-2|NA|few
TGTGCCATCTATTGGACGAACACCGGGGAGCTGTTTTTT
CAIYWTNTGELFF
>TRBV30|TRBJ2-7|NA|few
TGTGCCTACGAAGAGACCTCCGAGACCAACCTATACGAGCAGTACTTC
CAYEETSETNLYEQYF
>TRBV29-1|TRBJ2-1|NA|NA
TGCAGCGTTGGTTACAATGAGCAGTTCTTC
CSVGYNEQFF
>TRBV5-1|TRBJ2-3|NA|NA
TGCGCCAGCAGCACCGCAGGGTCTGTCACAGATACGCAGTATTTT
CASSTAGSVTDTQYF
>TRBV7-2|TRBJ2-2|TRBD2|many
TGTGCCAGCATCCCAATAGCGGGAGCGAACACCGGGGAGCTGTTTTTT
CASIPIAGANTGELFF
>TRBV2|TRBJ2-5|TRBD2|few
TGTGCCAGCAGGGAGACTAGCGGGGGACAAGAGACCCAGTACTTC
CASRETSGGQETQYF
>TRBV12-3/TRBV12-4|TRBJ2-1|TRBD1|few
TGTGCCAGCAGTTTAGCGGGACAGCCCTTCAATGAGCAGTTCTTC
CASSLAGQPFNEQFF
>TRBV20-1|TRBJ1-2|NA|few
TGCAGTGCTAGGGAGGGGGGTAACAGTCTCGGCTACACCTTC
CSAREGGNSLGYTF
>TRBV7-9|TRBJ2-2|NA|NA
TGTGCCAGCAGCCAGCTCCCGGGGAGTTTAACCGGGGAGCTGTTTTTT
CASSQLPGSLTGELFF